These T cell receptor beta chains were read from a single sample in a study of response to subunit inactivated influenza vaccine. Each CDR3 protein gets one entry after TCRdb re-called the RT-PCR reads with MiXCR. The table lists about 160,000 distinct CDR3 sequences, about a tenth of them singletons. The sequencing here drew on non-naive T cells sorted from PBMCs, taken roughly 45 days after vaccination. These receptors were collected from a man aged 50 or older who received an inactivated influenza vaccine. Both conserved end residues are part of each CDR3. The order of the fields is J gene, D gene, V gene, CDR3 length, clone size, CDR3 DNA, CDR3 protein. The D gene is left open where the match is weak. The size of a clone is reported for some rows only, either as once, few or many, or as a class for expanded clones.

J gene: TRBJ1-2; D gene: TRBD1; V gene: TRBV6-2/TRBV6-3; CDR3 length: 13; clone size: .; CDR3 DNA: TGTGCCAGCCACAGTGGACAGGGGCATGGCTACACCTTC; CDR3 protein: CASHSGQGHGYTF
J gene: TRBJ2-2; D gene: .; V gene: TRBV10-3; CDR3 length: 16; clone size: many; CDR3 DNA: TGTGCCATCAGTGAGTCCCGGACAGTTTACACCGGGGAGCTGTTTTTT; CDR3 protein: CAISESRTVYTGELFF
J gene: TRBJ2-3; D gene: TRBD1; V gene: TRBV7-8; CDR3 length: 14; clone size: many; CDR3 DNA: TGTGCCAGCAGCTCCCTGAGGGGGCCAGATACGCAGTATTTT; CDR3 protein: CASSSLRGPDTQYF
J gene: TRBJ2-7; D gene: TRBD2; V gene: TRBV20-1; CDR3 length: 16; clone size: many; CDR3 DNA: TGCAGTGCGATAGGAGGCGGGGGACGTCGGACCTACGAGCAGTACTTC; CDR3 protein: CSAIGGGGRRTYEQYF
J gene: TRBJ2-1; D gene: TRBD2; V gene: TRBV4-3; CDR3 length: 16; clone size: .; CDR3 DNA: TGCGCCAGCAGCCAAGAGGGGGGACTAACCCCCATCGAGCAGTTCTTC; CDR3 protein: CASSQEGGLTPIEQFF
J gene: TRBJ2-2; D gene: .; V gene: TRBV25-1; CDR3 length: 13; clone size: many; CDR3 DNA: TGTGCCAGCAGTGAATGGGGAACCGGGGAGCTGTTTTTT; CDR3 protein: CASSEWGTGELFF
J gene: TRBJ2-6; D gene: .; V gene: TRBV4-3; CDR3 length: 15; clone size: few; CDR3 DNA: TGCGCCAGCAGCCCTGGTCGCTCTGGGGCCAACGTCCTGACTTTC; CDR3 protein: CASSPGRSGANVLTF
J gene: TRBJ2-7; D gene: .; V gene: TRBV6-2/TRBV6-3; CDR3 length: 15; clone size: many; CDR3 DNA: TGTGCCAGCAGAGAGCCGGGACAAGGTCTTCTCGAGCAGTACTTC; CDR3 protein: CASREPGQGLLEQYF
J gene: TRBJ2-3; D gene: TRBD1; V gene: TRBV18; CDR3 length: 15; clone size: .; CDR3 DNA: TGTGCCAGCTCAGTCCAGGGGGTTCGCACAGATACGCAGTATTTT; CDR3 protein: CASSVQGVRTDTQYF
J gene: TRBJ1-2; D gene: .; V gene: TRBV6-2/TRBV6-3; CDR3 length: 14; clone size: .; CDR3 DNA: TGTGCCAGCAGTAACGGCAGGATTTCTATCGGCTACACCTTC; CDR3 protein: CASSNGRISIGYTF
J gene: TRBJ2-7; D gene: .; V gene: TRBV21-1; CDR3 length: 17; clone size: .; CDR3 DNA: TGTGCCAGCAGCAAAGGAAGCGGGAGCGGATTCAGGTACGAGCAGTACTTC; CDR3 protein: CASSKGSGSGFRYEQYF
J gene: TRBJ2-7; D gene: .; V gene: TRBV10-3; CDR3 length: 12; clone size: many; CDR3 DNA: TGTGCCATCAGTAAGTCTCCCTACGAGCAGTACTTC; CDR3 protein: CAISKSPYEQYF
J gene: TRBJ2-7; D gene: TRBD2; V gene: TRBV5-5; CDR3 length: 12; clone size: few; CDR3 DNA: TGTGCCCCCACCGGGGGGTCCTACGAGCAGTACTTC; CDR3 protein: CAPTGGSYEQYF
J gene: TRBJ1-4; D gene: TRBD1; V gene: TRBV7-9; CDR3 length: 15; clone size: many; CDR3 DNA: TGTGCCAGCAGCTTATCGACAGGGGGAAGGGAAAAACTGTTTTTT; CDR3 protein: CASSLSTGGREKLFF
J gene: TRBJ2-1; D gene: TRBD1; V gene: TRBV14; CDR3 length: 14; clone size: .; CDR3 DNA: TGTGCCAGCAGAGGGGGACAGGGTAGCAATGAGCAGTTCTTC; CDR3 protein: CASRGGQGSNEQFF
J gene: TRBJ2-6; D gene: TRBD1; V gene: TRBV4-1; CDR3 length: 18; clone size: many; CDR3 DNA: TGCGCCAGCAGCCAGCTCGAACAGGGGGGCTCTGGGGCCAACGTCCTGACTTTC; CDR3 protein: CASSQLEQGGSGANVLTF
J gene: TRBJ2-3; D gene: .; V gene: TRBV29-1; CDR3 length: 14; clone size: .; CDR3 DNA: TGCAGCGTTGACCCGACAGCGTCCACAGATACGCAGTATTTT; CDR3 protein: CSVDPTASTDTQYF
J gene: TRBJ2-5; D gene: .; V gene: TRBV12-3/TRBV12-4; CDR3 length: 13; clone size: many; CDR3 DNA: TGTGCCAGCAGCTCACTTCCGGTGGAGACCCAGTACTTC; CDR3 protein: CASSSLPVETQYF
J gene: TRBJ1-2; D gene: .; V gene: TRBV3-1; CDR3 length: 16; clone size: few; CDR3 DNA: TGTGCCAGCAGCCAAGGACCGCCGGGGGGCGGCTATGGCTACACCTTC; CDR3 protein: CASSQGPPGGGYGYTF
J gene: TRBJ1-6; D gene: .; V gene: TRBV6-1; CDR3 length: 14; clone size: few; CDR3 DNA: TGTGCCAGTGGACCGACCAACTATAATTCACCCCTCCACTTT; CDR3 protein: CASGPTNYNSPLHF
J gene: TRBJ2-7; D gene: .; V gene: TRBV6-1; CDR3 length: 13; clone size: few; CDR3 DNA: TGTGCCAGCAGGCTTGGGACGGCGTACGAGCAGTACTTC; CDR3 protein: CASRLGTAYEQYF
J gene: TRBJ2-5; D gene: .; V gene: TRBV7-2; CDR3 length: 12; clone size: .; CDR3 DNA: TGTGCCAGCAGCTTGGGGTTTGAGACCCAGTACTTC; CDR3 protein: CASSLGFETQYF
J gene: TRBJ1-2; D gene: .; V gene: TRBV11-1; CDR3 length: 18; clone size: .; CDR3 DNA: TGTGCCAGCAGCTTAGGCCGCAACCAGGCCGCACCTAACTATGGCTACACCTTC; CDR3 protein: CASSLGRNQAAPNYGYTF
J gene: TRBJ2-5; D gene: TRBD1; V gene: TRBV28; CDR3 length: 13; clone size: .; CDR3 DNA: TGTGCCAGCAGACGGACAGGGCAAGAGACCCAGTACTTC; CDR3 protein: CASRRTGQETQYF
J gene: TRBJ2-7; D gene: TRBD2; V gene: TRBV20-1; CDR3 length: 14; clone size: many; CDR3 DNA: TGCAGTGCCACCGACGCTAGCGGAATCTACGAGCAGTACTTC; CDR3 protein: CSATDASGIYEQYF
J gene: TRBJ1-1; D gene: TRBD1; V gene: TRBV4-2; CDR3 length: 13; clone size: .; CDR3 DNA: TGTGCCAGCAGCCAGATGGACAGGAGGGAAGCTTTCTTT; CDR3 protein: CASSQMDRREAFF
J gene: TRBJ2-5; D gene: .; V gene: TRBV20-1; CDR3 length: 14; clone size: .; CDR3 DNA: TGCAGTGCCGGCTTACTTAGGGGCCAAGAGACCCAGTACTTC; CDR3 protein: CSAGLLRGQETQYF
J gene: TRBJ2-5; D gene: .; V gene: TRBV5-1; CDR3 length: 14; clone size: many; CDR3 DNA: TGCGCCAGCAGCTTGGAGTCAGCCGGAAAGACCCAGTACTTC; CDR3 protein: CASSLESAGKTQYF
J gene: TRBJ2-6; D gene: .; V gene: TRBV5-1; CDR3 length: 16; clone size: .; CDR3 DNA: TGCGCCAGCAGCTTGCCGGGCAGGGCTGGGGCCAACGTCCTGACTTTC; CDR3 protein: CASSLPGRAGANVLTF
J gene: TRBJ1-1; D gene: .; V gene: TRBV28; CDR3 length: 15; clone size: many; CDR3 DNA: TGTGCCAGCAGTTTATTGGTGACATGGGGCACTGAAGCTTTCTTT; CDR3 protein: CASSLLVTWGTEAFF
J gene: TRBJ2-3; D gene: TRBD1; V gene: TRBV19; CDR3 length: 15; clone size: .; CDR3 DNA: TGTGCCAGTAGTATAGGGGACAGGGGAGCAGATACGCAGTATTTT; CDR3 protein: CASSIGDRGADTQYF
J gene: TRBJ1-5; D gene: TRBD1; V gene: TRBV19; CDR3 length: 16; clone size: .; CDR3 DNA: TGTGCCAGTAGTACCCGCCGGGACAGGGGTGTTCAGCCCCAGCATTTT; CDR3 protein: CASSTRRDRGVQPQHF
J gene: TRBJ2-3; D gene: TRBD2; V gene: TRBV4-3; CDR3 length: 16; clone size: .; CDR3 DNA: TGCGCCAGCAGCCGGGGACTAGCGGCTAGCACAGATACGCAGTATTTT; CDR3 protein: CASSRGLAASTDTQYF
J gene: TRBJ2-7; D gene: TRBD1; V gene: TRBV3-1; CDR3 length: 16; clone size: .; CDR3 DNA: TGTGCCAGCAGCCAAGATAGCAGGGGGAGAGCCTACGAGCAGTACTTC; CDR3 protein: CASSQDSRGRAYEQYF
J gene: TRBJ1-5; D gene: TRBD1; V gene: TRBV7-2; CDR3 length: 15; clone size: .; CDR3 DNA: TGTGCCAGCAGCTTAGAACGCGGGACAGGTCAGCCCCAGCATTTT; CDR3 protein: CASSLERGTGQPQHF
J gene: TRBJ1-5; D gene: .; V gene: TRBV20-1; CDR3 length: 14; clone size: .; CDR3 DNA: TGCAGTGCTAGAGGCGGAAGATACAATCAGCCCCAGCATTTT; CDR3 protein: CSARGGRYNQPQHF
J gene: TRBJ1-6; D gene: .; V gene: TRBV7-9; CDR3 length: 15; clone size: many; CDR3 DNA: TGTGCCAGCAGCCGCCACAGACTTCGGAATTCACCCCTCCACTTT; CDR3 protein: CASSRHRLRNSPLHF
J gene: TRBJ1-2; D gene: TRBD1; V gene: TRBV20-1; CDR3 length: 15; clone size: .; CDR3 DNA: TGCAGTGCTCAGGAGACAGGGTTTATGAACTATGGCTACACCTTC; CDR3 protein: CSAQETGFMNYGYTF
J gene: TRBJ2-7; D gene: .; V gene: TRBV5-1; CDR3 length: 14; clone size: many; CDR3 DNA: TGCGCCAGCAGCTTGGTGGAAAGCTCCTACGAGCAGTACTTC; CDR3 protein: CASSLVESSYEQYF
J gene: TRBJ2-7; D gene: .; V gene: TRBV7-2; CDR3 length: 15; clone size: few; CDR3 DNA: TGTGCCAGCAGCCTAAACAGGGTACCCTCTTACGAGCAGTACTTC; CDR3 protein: CASSLNRVPSYEQYF
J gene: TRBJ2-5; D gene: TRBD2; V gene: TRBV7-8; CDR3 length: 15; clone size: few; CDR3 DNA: TGTGCCAGCAGCTTAATTGGCGGGGGGGCAGAGACCCAGTACTTC; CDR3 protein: CASSLIGGGAETQYF
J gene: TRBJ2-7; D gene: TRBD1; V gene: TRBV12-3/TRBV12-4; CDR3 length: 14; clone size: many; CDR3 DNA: TGTGCCAGCAGTTTAAGCCAGGGGGCCTACGAGCAGTACTTC; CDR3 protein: CASSLSQGAYEQYF
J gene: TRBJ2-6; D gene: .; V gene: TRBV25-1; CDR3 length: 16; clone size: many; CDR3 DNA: TGTGCCAGCAGTCCCTCGGCAGGATCCGGGGCCAACGTCCTGACTTTC; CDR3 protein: CASSPSAGSGANVLTF
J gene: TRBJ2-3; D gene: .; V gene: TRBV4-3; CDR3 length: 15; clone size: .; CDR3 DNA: TGCGCCAGCAGTTTGAGGGACGCCAGCACAGATACGCAGTATTTT; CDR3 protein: CASSLRDASTDTQYF
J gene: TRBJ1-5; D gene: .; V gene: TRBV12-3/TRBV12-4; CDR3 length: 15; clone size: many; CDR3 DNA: TGTGCCAGCAGTTTGGTGGGATATAGCAATCAGCCCCAGCATTTT; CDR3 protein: CASSLVGYSNQPQHF
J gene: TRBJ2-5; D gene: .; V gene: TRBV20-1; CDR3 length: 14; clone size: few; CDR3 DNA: TGCAGTGCTTTTGACAGAGACCACCAAGAGACCCAGTACTTC; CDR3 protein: CSAFDRDHQETQYF
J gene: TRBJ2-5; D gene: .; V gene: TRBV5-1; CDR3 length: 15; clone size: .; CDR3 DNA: TGCGCCAGCATGAAAGGGGGACACAAAGGGGAGACCCAGTACTTC; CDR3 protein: CASMKGGHKGETQYF
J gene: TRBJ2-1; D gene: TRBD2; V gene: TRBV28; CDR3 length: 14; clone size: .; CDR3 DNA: TGTGCCACCCGACTAGCGGGAGTTCTAGGCGAGCAGTTCTTC; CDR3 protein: CATRLAGVLGEQFF
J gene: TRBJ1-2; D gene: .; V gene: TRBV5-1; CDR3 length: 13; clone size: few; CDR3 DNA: TGCGCCAGCAGCTTGGAAACCCACTATGGCTACACCTTC; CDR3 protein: CASSLETHYGYTF
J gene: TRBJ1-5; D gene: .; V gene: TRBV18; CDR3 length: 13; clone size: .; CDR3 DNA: TGTGCCAGCTCAGACAGCGGCAATCAGCCCCAGCATTTT; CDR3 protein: CASSDSGNQPQHF
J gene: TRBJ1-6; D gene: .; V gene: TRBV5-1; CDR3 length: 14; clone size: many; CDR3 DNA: TGCGCCAGCAGTTCGGGGCATCAAAATTCACCCCTCCACTTT; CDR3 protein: CASSSGHQNSPLHF
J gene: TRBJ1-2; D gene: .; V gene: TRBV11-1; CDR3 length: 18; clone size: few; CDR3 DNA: TGTGCCAGCAGCTTCGGCCAGGGCGGGGGTCGCGGGGTTGGAGGCTACACCTTC; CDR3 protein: CASSFGQGGGRGVGGYTF
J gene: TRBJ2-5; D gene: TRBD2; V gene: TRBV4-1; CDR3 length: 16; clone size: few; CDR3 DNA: TGCGCCAGCAGCCTCTATGGGGAGGGACCCCAAGAGACCCAGTACTTC; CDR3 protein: CASSLYGEGPQETQYF
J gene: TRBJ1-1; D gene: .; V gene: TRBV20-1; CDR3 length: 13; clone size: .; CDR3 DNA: TGCAGTGCTAGAGGCGAGGGAAGGACTGAAGCTTTCTTT; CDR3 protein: CSARGEGRTEAFF
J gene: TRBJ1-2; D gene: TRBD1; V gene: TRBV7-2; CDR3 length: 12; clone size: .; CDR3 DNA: TGTGCCAGCAGCTTCCGACAGGGCGGCTACACCTTC; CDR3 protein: CASSFRQGGYTF
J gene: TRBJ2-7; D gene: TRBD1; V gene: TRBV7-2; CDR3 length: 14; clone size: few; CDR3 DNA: TGTGCCAGCAGCTTGCTTAGGGGGCTTGGCGAGCAGTACTTC; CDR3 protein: CASSLLRGLGEQYF
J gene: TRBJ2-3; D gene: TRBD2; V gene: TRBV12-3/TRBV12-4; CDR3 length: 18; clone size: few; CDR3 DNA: TGTGCCAGCAGTTTAGGGCGGGGTCGCGGGAGTTTGGCAGATACGCAGTATTTT; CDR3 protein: CASSLGRGRGSLADTQYF
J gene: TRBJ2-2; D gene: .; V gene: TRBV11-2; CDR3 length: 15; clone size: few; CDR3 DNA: TGTGCCAGCAGCTTCTCGACTTCAATCACCGGGGAGCTGTTTTTT; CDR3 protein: CASSFSTSITGELFF
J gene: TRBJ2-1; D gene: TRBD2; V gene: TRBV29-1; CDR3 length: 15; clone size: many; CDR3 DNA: TGCAGCGTTTCCCCGGGAGCGGGGGAGAACAATGAGCAGTTCTTC; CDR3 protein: CSVSPGAGENNEQFF
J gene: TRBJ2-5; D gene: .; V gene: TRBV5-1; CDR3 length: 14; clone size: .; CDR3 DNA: TGCGCCAGCAGCTTGGCCGGGGCCACGAAGACCCAGTACTTC; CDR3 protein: CASSLAGATKTQYF